One sample yielded the 4 T cell receptor beta chains listed below, sequenced in a study of radiation and T cells in renal cell carcinoma. Indicated time point: blood 4 weeks post-SBRT, at nephrectomy. Treatment given: 15 Gy SBRT to primary tumor, nephrectomy 4 weeks later. Here immunoSEQ multiplex PCR was the method, and the copy in TCRdb shows in-frame clones only, minus some. Seen here are fewer than 80,000 clones, around four fifths observed once, and the top ten hold 2% to 3%. The material was blood, obtained from a patient whose treatment included radiotherapy and nephrectomy. Receptors originate from a woman aged 55-70 years with renal cell carcinoma.

This CDR3 is CASTPQGAAYEQYF. The CDR3 nucleotides read TGTGCCAGCACCCCACAGGGGGCAGCCTACGAGCAGTACTTC. The V call is TRBV28, the J call TRBJ2-7; 9 nucleotides align to TRBD1. CDR1 is MDHEN, CDR2 SYDVKM, per germline. This CDR3 region has 14 residues. V gave up 7 bases and J gave up 2 bases; unmatched junction bases: 6.

This sequence joins TRBV7-9 and TRBJ2-6, with D possibly TRBD2 on 6 matching bases. This CDR3 region has 19 residues. From germline, CDR1 is SEHNR and CDR2 FQNEAQ (reference sequence). V shed 4 bases and J shed 4 bases, with 23 bases lying between them. The CDR3 loop reads CASSSPSGVPFVGANVLTF. CDR3 coding DNA: TGTGCCAGCAGCTCGCCGTCGGGGGTCCCATTTGTCGGGGCCAACGTCCTGACTTTC.

The J gene is TRBJ1-1, the V gene TRBV19; no firm D call. This CDR3 region has 11 residues. From germline, CDR1 is LNHDA and CDR2 SQIVND (reference sequence). V lost 10 bases and J 6 bases, leaving 12 bases between the germline ends. CDR3: CATGLGPEAFF. Here the CDR3 DNA reads TGTGCCACCGGCCTGGGCCCTGAAGCTTTCTTT.

This chain uses TRBV2 with TRBJ2-3, with 9 bases fitting TRBD2. V lost 10 bases, J lost 3 bases, and 8 bases stayed unmatched. The CDR3 sequence is 14 residues long. CDR1 and CDR2 from the germline V gene are SNHLY and FYNNEI. The CDR3 region is CATLAGTGTDTQYF. The CDR3 DNA sequence: TGTGCCACCCTAGCGGGGACGGGAACAGATACGCAGTATTTT.